The clone carrying this T cell receptor beta chain was observed once. With 60 Vbeta and 13 Jbeta primers, the PCR was carried out. Assay used: immunoSEQ multiplex PCR; TCRdb lists only in-frame clones, some missing. The data show fewer than 100,000 clones, more than 75% seen once. This specimen comes from a study of cytomegalovirus exposure and HLA in healthy donors. The CDR3 has 13 residues. Looked up from germline, CDR1 is SGHNT and CDR2 is YYREEE (reference sequence). The trim removed 4 bases at V and 11 bases at J, leaving 10 bases unmatched. This sequence originates from a woman aged 60 to 75 in good health and CMV-seronegative. The chain couples TRBV5-4 to TRBJ1-2; TRBD1 aligns across 8 bases. The source material was PBMCs. The CDR3 coding sequence is TGTGCCAGCAGCGTCCAAGGACAGGGCCTATACACCTTC. Translated: CASSVQGQGLYTF.